Listed here is a single TCR beta chain. Its cognate antigen is unknown. J lost 7 bases, V lost 1 base, and 5 bases had no gene match. Germline CDR1 LGHDT, CDR2 YNNKEL (reference sequence). The CDR3 loop spans 15 amino acids. Both iRepertoire HTBI primers and Arm-PCR of CDR3 regions were used to build the TCR beta libraries. TCRdb analysed the multiplex PCR reads with MiXCR anew, one entry per CDR3 protein. The sample has around 460,000 distinct CDR3 sequences, approximately 23% seen once. Documented time point: persistent/refractory GD, antithyroid drugs over 5 years with positive TRAb. Making the TCR library involved RNA that had been extracted from PBMCs. This entry is derived from a study of regulatory T cells in long-lasting Graves disease. The study's findings and limits: Since the sample size was small, accuracy may have been reduced.

This TCR came from a female donor with Graves disease. This rearrangement joins TRBV3-1 to TRBJ2-5, with 11 nucleotides matching TRBD2. This specimen was peripheral blood mononuclear cells (PBMCs), taken when the disease was refractory, from a patient treated with antithyroid drugs. The CDR3 loop reads CASSQASGGHSTQYF. DNA of the CDR3: TGTGCCAGCAGCCAAGCTAGCGGGGGGCACTCGACCCAGTACTTC.